One TCR beta chain is described in this entry. As yet, its antigen is unknown. Each sorted population was over 95% pure. The data were obtained in a study of beta chain features in type 1 diabetes. Study as a whole: What patients shared with healthy donors was a similar profile of age, gender and cell yields. Study conclusions and caveats: Although PCR might favor shorter templates, it would do so equally in patients and controls.

Expressed TCRB transcripts were sequenced because the entire RNA isolate underwent reverse transcription. This table comes from immunoSEQ multiplex PCR, and its TCRdb copy is limited to in-frame clones, with some not included. The sample lists around 340,000 clones, around 8% occurring once. This CDR3 contains 13 residues. The germline V gene encodes CDR1 LGHNA and CDR2 YNFKEQ. Trimming stripped 1 base from V and 5 bases from J, with 8 bases between. The sequencing sample was made of central memory CD4+ T cells from blood. This chain joins TRBV4-2 and TRBJ2-5; no clear D. This receptor was identified in a woman younger than 30 in good health. The CDR3 reads CASSQGMGETQYF. In DNA, the CDR3 is TGTGCCAGCAGCCAAGGCATGGGGGAGACCCAGTACTTC.